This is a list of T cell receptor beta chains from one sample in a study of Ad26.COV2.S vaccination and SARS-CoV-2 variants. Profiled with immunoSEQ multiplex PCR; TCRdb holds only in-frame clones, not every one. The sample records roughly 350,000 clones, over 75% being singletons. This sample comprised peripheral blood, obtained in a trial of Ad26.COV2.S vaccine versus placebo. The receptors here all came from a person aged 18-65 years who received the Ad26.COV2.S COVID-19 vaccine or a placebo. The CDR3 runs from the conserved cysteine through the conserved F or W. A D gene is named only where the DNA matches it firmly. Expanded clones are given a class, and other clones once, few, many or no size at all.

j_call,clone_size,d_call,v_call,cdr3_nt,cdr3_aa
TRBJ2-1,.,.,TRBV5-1,TGCGCCAGCAGCTTGGGCCGGGAGCCGAGCTCCTACAATGAGCAGTTCTTC,CASSLGREPSSYNEQFF
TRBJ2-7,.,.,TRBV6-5,TGTGCCAGCAGTTACTCGTGGGGGTCCTACGAGCAGTACTTC,CASSYSWGSYEQYF
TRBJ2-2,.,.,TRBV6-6,TGTGCCAGCAGACCGAACACCGGGGAGCTGTTTTTT,CASRPNTGELFF
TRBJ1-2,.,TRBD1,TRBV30,TGTGCCTGGACCAGGGACAGGGGAATCTATGGCTACACCTTC,CAWTRDRGIYGYTF
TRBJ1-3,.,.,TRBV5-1,TGCGCCAGCAGCTTGGGGGAGACAGGATACTCTGGAAACACCATATATTTT,CASSLGETGYSGNTIYF
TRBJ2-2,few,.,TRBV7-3,TGTGCCAGCAGCTCCTACACCGGGGAGCTGTTTTTT,CASSSYTGELFF
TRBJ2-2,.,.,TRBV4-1,TGCGCCAGCAGCGTTGCTAGGGCCGGGGAGCTGTTTTTT,CASSVARAGELFF
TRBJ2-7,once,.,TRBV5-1,TGCGCCAGCAGCTTTGGCGGGGGCATCGACGAGCAGTACTTC,CASSFGGGIDEQYF
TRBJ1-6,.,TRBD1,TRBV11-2,TGTGCCAGCAGCTTAGATCGACAGGGGAATTCACCCCTCCACTTT,CASSLDRQGNSPLHF
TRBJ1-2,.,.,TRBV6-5,TGTGCCAGCAGTTACTCACAGGGTGGGAACTATGGCTACACCTTC,CASSYSQGGNYGYTF
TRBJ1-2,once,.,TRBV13,TGTGCCAGCAGCTTAGGCTTTGGAAGGGAACTCCTCAACTATGGCTACACCTTC,CASSLGFGRELLNYGYTF
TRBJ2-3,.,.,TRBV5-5,TGTGCCAGCAGCTTGAGCGGAAGGGGAGATACGCAGTATTTT,CASSLSGRGDTQYF
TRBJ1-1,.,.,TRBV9,TGTGCCAGCAGCGCCCGGGACAAACAAGCTGTACCTGAGGGCACTGAAGCTTTCTTT,CASSARDKQAVPEGTEAFF
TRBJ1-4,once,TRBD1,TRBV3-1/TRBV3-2,TGTGCCAGCAGCCAAGACGGACAGGGTTGGGGGAATGAAAAACTGTTTTTT,CASSQDGQGWGNEKLFF
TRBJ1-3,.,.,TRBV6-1,TGTGCCAGCAGTGAACGGGGGGGATCTGGAAACACCATATATTTT,CASSERGGSGNTIYF
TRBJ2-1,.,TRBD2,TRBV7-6,TGTGCCAGCAGCCCAGAGGGACTAGCCTACAATGAGCAGTTCTTC,CASSPEGLAYNEQFF
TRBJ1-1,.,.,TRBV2,TGTGCCAGCACCCGCATCACTGAAGCTTTCTTT,CASTRITEAFF
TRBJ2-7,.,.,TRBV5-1,TGCGCCAGCAGCTTGCGGGGGGCCTCCTACGAGCAGTACTTC,CASSLRGASYEQYF
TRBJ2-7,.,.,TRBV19,TGTGCCAGTAGTCAAATTCCATACGAGCAGTACTTC,CASSQIPYEQYF
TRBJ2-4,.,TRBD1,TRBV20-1,TGCAGTGGGGACAGGGGTAACATTCAGTACTTC,CSGDRGNIQYF
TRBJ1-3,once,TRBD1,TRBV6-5,TGTGCCAGCAGACGACAGGGCTTCTCTGGAAACACCATATATTTT,CASRRQGFSGNTIYF
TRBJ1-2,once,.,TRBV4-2,TGTGCCAGCAGCCAAGAAAGGGTAACAGCAGTTTTGGACTATGGCTACACCTTC,CASSQERVTAVLDYGYTF
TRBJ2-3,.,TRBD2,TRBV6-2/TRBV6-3,TGTGCCAGCAGTTTTCTACTAGCGGGGGGGCCTGGATCAGATACGCAGTATTTT,CASSFLLAGGPGSDTQYF
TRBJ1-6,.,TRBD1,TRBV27,TGTGCCAGCAGTTTATCCCGTGGACAGGCCAGCTCCTATAATTCACCCCTCCACTTT,CASSLSRGQASSYNSPLHF
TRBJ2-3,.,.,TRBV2,TGTGCCAGCAGGAGACTAGAGAACACGGCAGATACGCAGTATTTT,CASRRLENTADTQYF
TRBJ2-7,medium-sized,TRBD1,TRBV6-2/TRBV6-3,TGTGCCAGCAGTTACTCAAGGGACAGGCCTGACTACGAGCAGTACTTC,CASSYSRDRPDYEQYF
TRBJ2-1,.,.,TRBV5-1,TGCGCCAGCAGCAATCAACAGGGCCGGTCCTACAATGAGCAGTTCTTC,CASSNQQGRSYNEQFF
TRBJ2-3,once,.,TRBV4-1,TGCGCCAGCAGCCAAGATCCCCAGGGTTATACGCAGTATTTT,CASSQDPQGYTQYF
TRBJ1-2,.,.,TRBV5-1,TGCGCCAGCAGCGACTCAATAGGGGAAATTAACTATGGCTACACCTTC,CASSDSIGEINYGYTF
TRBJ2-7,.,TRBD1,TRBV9,TGTGCCAGCAGCCCGGATGGGTCAGGGGGCTACGAGCAGTACTTC,CASSPDGSGGYEQYF
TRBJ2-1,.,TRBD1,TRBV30,TGTGCCTGGAGTGTACCCCGACAGGGCCTAAACAATGAGCAGTTCTTC,CAWSVPRQGLNNEQFF
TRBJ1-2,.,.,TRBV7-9,TGTGCCAGCAGCTTAGAGGCGCGGGCCTATGGCTACACCTTC,CASSLEARAYGYTF
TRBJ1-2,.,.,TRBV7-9,TGTGCCAGCAGCTTAGGGTTGGACAGAGATCGCTATGGCTACACCTTC,CASSLGLDRDRYGYTF